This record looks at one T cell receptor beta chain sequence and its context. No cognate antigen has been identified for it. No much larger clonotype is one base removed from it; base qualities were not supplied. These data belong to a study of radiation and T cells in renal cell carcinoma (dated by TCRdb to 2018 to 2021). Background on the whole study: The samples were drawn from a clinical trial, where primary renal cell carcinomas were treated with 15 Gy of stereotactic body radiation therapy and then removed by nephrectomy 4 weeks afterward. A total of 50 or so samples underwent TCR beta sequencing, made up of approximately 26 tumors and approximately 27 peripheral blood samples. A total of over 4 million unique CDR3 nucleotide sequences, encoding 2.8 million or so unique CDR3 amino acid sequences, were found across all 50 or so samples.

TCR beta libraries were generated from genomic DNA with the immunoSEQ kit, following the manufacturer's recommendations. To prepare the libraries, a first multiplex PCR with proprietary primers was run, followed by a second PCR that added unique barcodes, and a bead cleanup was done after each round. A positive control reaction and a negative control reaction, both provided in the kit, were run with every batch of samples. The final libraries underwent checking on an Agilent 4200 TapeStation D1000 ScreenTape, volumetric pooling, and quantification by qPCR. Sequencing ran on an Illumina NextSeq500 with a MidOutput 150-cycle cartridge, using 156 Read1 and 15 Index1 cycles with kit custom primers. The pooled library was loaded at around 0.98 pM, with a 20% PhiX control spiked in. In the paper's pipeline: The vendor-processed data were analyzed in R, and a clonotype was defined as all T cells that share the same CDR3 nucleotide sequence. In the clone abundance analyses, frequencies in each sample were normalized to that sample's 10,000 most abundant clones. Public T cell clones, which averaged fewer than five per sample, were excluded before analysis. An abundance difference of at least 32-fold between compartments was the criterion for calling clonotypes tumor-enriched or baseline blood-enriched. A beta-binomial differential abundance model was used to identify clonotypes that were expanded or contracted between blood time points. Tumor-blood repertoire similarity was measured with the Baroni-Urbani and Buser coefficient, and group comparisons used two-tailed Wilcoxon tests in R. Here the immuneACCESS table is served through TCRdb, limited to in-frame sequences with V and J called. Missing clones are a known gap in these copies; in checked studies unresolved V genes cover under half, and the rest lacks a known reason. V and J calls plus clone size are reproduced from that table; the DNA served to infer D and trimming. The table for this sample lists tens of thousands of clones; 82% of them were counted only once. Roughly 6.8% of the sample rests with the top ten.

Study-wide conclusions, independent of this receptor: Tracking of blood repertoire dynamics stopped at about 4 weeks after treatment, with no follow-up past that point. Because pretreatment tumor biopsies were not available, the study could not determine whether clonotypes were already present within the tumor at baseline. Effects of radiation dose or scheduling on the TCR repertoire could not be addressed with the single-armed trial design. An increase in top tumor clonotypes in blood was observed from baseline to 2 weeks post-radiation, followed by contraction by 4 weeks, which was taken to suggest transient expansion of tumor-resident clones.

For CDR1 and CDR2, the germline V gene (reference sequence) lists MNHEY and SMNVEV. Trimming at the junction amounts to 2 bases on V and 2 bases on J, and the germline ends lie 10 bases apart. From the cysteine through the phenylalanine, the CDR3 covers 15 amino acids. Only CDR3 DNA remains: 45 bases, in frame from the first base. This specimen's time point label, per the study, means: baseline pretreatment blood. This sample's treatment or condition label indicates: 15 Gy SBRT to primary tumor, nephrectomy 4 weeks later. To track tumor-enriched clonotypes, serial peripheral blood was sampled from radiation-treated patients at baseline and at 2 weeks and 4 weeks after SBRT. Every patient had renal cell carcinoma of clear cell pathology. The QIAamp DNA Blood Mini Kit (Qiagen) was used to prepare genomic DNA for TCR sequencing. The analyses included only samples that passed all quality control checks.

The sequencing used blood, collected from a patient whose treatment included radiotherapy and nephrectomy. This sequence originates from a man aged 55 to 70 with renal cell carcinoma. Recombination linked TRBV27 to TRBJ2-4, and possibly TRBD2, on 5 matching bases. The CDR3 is CASSLTGNTKNIQYF. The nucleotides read TGTGCCAGCAGTTTAACCGGGAACACCAAAAACATTCAGTACTTC.